The 14 T cell receptor beta chains presented below share a single source sample, sequenced in a study of siplizumab effects on memory and regulatory T cells. The repertoire was sequenced with immunoSEQ multiplex PCR; TCRdb's copy has only in-frame clones and lacks some. The repertoire includes around 83,000 clones, 80% to 90% of them detected once, and roughly 15% sits in the top ten. Sequencing used CD4+ T cells sorted from blood. These receptors came from a human donor in good health.

The rearrangement links TRBV30 to TRBJ1-1; 7 bases map to TRBD1. The CDR3 extends over 13 amino acids. V shed 4 bases and J 0 bases; nucleotides not matched to a gene: 2. Germline CDR1 reads GTSNPN; CDR2 reads SVGIG (reference sequence). This CDR3 is CAWTTGMNTEAFF. CDR3 DNA sequence: TGTGCCTGGACGACAGGGATGAACACTGAAGCTTTCTTT.

The chain employs TRBV11-3 and TRBJ1-4; possible D gene TRBD1, 5 bases. This CDR3 comprises 14 residues. Between the trimmed V and J ends, which lost 6 bases and 7 bases, there was a span of 15 bases. Germline V gene data show CDR1 as SGHNT and CDR2 as YENEEA. CDR3 protein: CASSKHGQGEKLFF. The CDR3 nucleotides are TGTGCCAGCAGTAAACACGGGCAGGGTGAAAAACTGTTTTTT. Drawing the rest from reference TRBV11-3 and TRBJ1-4, the complete variable domain is EAGVVQSPRYKIIEKKQPVAFWCNPISGHNTLYWYLQNLGQGPELLIRYENEEAVDDSQLPKDRFSAERLKGVDSTLKIQPAELGDSAVYLCASSKHGQGEKLFFGSGTQLSVL.

This clone was seen a single time. J is TRBJ2-2 and V is TRBV9; possibly TRBD1 for D (5 bases). CDR1 SGDLS and CDR2 YYNGEE come from the germline V gene. V was trimmed by 3 bases and J by 5 bases, leaving 5 bases between them. CDR3 length: 12 residues. Here the CDR3 reads CASSAGTGELFF. The CDR3 region has the DNA TGTGCCAGCAGCGCAGGGACCGGGGAGCTGTTTTTT.

The chain couples TRBV4-2 to TRBJ2-7; the D gene is possibly TRBD1 (5 bases). The V gene's germline CDR1 is LGHNA and CDR2 YNFKEQ. CDR3 length equals 13 residues. The V and J ends lost 4 bases and 6 bases respectively, with 13 bases between them. CDR3 protein: CASSLGAESEQYF. The CDR3 bases are TGTGCCAGCAGCCTTGGGGCCGAGAGCGAGCAGTACTTC.

The chain is built from TRBV28 and TRBJ2-2; 14 positions agree with TRBD2. This CDR3 region has 15 residues. The junction had 6 bases not matched to a gene; V was cut back by 8 bases and J by 7 bases. Looked up from germline, CDR1 is MDHEN and CDR2 is SYDVKM. CDR3 nucleotide sequence: TGTGCCAGCGGGGGGACTAGCGGGAGCAACGGGGAGCTGTTTTTT. Translation: CASGGTSGSNGELFF.

The rearrangement joins TRBV27 to TRBJ2-3; perhaps TRBD2 as D (6 bases). Looked up from germline, CDR1 is MNHEY and CDR2 is SMNVEV (reference sequence). Trimming stripped 3 bases from V and 0 bases from J, with 10 bases between. The CDR3 consists of 15 residues. Here the CDR3 reads CASSFRGFSTDTQYF. As DNA, the CDR3 is TGTGCCAGCAGTTTTCGGGGGTTTAGCACAGATACGCAGTATTTT.

The count of this clone is one. The CDR3 region has the DNA TGTGCCAGCAGTGAATGGACCGACACTAACTATGGCTACACCTTC. This encodes CASSEWTDTNYGYTF. The chain carries TRBV25-1 and TRBJ1-2; no reliable D call. V was cut by 1 base and J by 0 bases, with 9 bases left in between. The CDR3 length is 15 residues. Germline assignment: CDR1 MGHDK and CDR2 SYGVNS.

The V call is TRBV7-2, the J call TRBJ2-7; perhaps TRBD1 as D (5 bases). CDR1 SGHTA and CDR2 FQGNSA come from the germline V gene. V lost 0 bases, J lost 3 bases, and 12 bases lay in between. CDR3 length: 15 amino acids. This CDR3 is CASSLAPRALYEQYF. In DNA, the CDR3 is TGTGCCAGCAGCTTAGCGCCCAGGGCACTCTACGAGCAGTACTTC.

This chain links TRBV28 with TRBJ1-1; D is uncertain. The V end was cut by 6 bases, the J end by 0 bases, with 8 bases between. Germline V gene sequence: CDR1 MDHEN, CDR2 SYDVKM. This CDR3 contains 13 residues. The CDR3 spells CASRPTVNTEAFF. CDR3 DNA: TGTGCCAGCAGACCCACGGTGAACACTGAAGCTTTCTTT.

This clone was seen once. The chain is built from TRBV27 and TRBJ1-4; D is possibly TRBD1 (6 bases). V was clipped by 8 bases and J by 7 bases, with 14 bases between them. The CDR3 is 13 amino acids. Germline CDR1 and CDR2: MNHEY and SMNVEV (reference sequence). The CDR3 here is CASQKQGFEKLFF. The CDR3 nucleotides read TGTGCCAGCCAGAAACAGGGTTTTGAAAAACTGTTTTTT. Drawing the rest from reference TRBV27 and TRBJ1-4, the complete variable domain is EAQVTQNPRYLITVTGKKLTVTCSQNMNHEYMSWYRQDPGLGLRQIYYSMNVEVTDKGDVPEGYKVSRKEKRNFPLILESPSPNQTSLYFCASQKQGFEKLFFGSGTQLSVL.

The chain joins TRBV5-8 to TRBJ1-2; D not certain. Germline V lookup: CDR1 SGHTS, CDR2 YDEGEE. The CDR3 runs 13 residues. Trimming shortened V by 0 bases and J by 10 bases, and 13 bases separated the two germline ends. CDR3 region: CASSLATSSDYTF. CDR3 nucleotide sequence: TGTGCCAGCAGCTTGGCGACATCAAGCGACTACACCTTC.

V and J are TRBV5-1 and TRBJ2-1; D gene unclear. The germline V gene has CDR1 SGHRS and CDR2 YFSETQ. Trimming pared 0 bases from V and 8 bases from J, leaving 3 bases between. The CDR3 contains 11 residues. The DNA of the CDR3 is TGCGCCAGCAGCTTGGCAGATGAGCAGTTCTTC. This translates into CASSLADEQFF.

V gene TRBV28 combines with J gene TRBJ2-7, with 11 bases that match TRBD2. This CDR3 has 13 amino acids. V shed 7 bases and J 7 bases; nucleotides not matched to a gene: 6. CDR1 and CDR2 from the germline V gene are MDHEN and SYDVKM. The CDR3 spells CASMTSGTDEQYF. CDR3 DNA: TGTGCCAGCATGACTAGCGGGACTGATGAGCAGTACTTC.

The gene calls are TRBV5-1 and TRBJ1-4; the D gene is possibly TRBD1 (5 bases). Germline V gives CDR1 SGHRS, CDR2 YFSETQ. V lost 0 bases and J lost 3, with 6 bases in between. This CDR3 region has 14 residues. As DNA, the CDR3 is TGCGCCAGCAGCTTGGGACAGCCTAATGAAAAACTGTTTTTT. The encoded protein is CASSLGQPNEKLFF.